This is a list of T cell receptor beta chains from one sample in a study of OX40 agonist ivuxolimab in advanced cancers. Profiled with immunoSEQ multiplex PCR; TCRdb holds only in-frame clones, not every one. Of about 57,000 clones in the sample, 83% were seen once. The sequencing used CD4+ or CD8+ T cells sorted from blood, collected in a trial of the OX40 agonist ivuxolimab. These receptors all come from an adult with an advanced solid tumor such as melanoma, head and neck, liver or kidney cancer. The CDR3 runs from the conserved cysteine through the conserved F or W. Fields, in order: J gene, D gene, V gene, clone size, CDR3 DNA, CDR3 protein. D genes are given only for firm matches. The size entry is marked missing in some rows and otherwise reads once, few, many or a size class.

TRBJ2-5 | NA | TRBV5-1 | NA | TGCGCCAGCAGCCCCAGTGGCGGGGCCGAGACCCAGTACTTC | CASSPSGGAETQYF
TRBJ2-7 | TRBD1 | TRBV18 | NA | TGTGCCAGCTCACCAACCCTTGACAGGGACTACGAGCAGTACTTC | CASSPTLDRDYEQYF
TRBJ2-1 | NA | TRBV29-1 | NA | TGCAGCGTGGGGGCTAGTGATAGCTCCTACAATGAGCAGTTCTTC | CSVGASDSSYNEQFF
TRBJ1-1 | NA | TRBV4-1 | NA | TGCGCCAGCAGCCAAGTGGAGGGGCTGAAAGCTTTCTTT | CASSQVEGLKAFF
TRBJ2-5 | NA | TRBV4-2 | few | TGTGCCAGCAGCCAAAACAGTGTGCGCGAGACCCAGTACTTC | CASSQNSVRETQYF
TRBJ2-1 | TRBD1 | TRBV11-3 | NA | TGTGCCAGCAGCTCCCCGACAGGGTCACCCCAAGGTGAGCAGTTCTTC | CASSSPTGSPQGEQFF
TRBJ1-4 | TRBD1 | TRBV30 | NA | TGTGCCTGGAGGATAGGACAGGTTAATGAAAAACTGTTTTTT | CAWRIGQVNEKLFF
TRBJ2-1 | NA | TRBV15 | NA | TGTGCCACCAGCAGAGCTTGGACGGACAATGAGCAGTTCTTC | CATSRAWTDNEQFF
TRBJ2-2 | NA | TRBV18 | NA | TGTGCCAGCTCACCGCGACGGACCGGGGATGGGGAGCTGTTTTTT | CASSPRRTGDGELFF
TRBJ2-1 | NA | TRBV9 | NA | TGTGCCAGCAGCGTAGTTTTGGGGGGTTACAATGAGCAGTTCTTC | CASSVVLGGYNEQFF
TRBJ2-7 | NA | TRBV29-1 | medium-sized | TGCAGCGTCCGAATCTCCTACGAGCAGTACTTC | CSVRISYEQYF
TRBJ2-1 | NA | TRBV2 | NA | TGTGCCAGCAGTGTTTTAGCATCCAATGAGCAGTTCTTC | CASSVLASNEQFF
TRBJ1-1 | NA | TRBV5-4 | NA | TGTGCCAGCAGCCCAGGGGTAAACACTGAAGCTTTCTTT | CASSPGVNTEAFF
TRBJ1-5 | NA | TRBV10-3 | NA | TGTGCCATCAGTGAGTCGGGGCAAAGCAATCAGCCCCAGCATTTT | CAISESGQSNQPQHF
TRBJ2-2 | NA | TRBV1 | few | TGCACCAGCATCCTCCCCGGGGGCGGCTCGGGGGAGCTGTTTTTT | CTSILPGGGSGELFF
TRBJ2-5 | NA | TRBV19 | NA | TGTGCCAGCCAATTTGTGGGGGGAGAGACCCAGTACTTC | CASQFVGGETQYF
TRBJ1-1 | NA | TRBV19 | NA | TGTGCCAGTAGTATAGCCCCAGCGGGGACTTCGTACCGGGTGAACACTGAAGCTTTCTTT | CASSIAPAGTSYRVNTEAFF
TRBJ2-5 | NA | TRBV19 | NA | TGTGCCAGTAGTGAGACAGCCCGGGAGACCCAGTACTTC | CASSETARETQYF
TRBJ2-7 | NA | TRBV30 | NA | TGTGCCTGGAGTAGTTTGGGGCTATCCTACGAGCAGTACTTC | CAWSSLGLSYEQYF
TRBJ2-7 | TRBD2 | TRBV30 | NA | TGTGCCTGGAGGCCGACTAGCGGGGGGAGGGAGCAGTACTTC | CAWRPTSGGREQYF
TRBJ1-1 | NA | TRBV19 | NA | TGTGCCAGTAGTAGGTGGAACACTGAAGCTTTCTTT | CASSRWNTEAFF
TRBJ2-7 | NA | TRBV7-9 | few | TGTGCCAGCAGCTTAGAATACGAGCAGTACTTC | CASSLEYEQYF
TRBJ2-4 | NA | TRBV2 | NA | TGTGCCAGCAGTGAAGAGAGGTGGGCCAAAAACATTCAGTACTTC | CASSEERWAKNIQYF
TRBJ1-1 | TRBD1 | TRBV18 | few | TGTGCCAGCTCACCGGGACAGGGGACTGAAGCTTTCTTT | CASSPGQGTEAFF
TRBJ1-4 | TRBD1 | TRBV30 | NA | TGTGCCTGGAGTCAACAGGGGATGGAAAAACTGTTTTTT | CAWSQQGMEKLFF
TRBJ1-2 | TRBD1 | TRBV7-9 | once | TGTGCCAGCAGCCACGACAGGGAAAATGATGGCTACACCTTC | CASSHDRENDGYTF
TRBJ2-3 | NA | TRBV5-1 | NA | TGCGCCAGCAGCCCACGGGGACGATTAAGCACAGATACGCAGTATTTT | CASSPRGRLSTDTQYF
TRBJ1-4 | TRBD1 | TRBV5-4 | NA | TGTGCCAGCAGCCCGGGACAGGATAATGAAAAACTGTTTTTT | CASSPGQDNEKLFF
TRBJ2-3 | TRBD1 | TRBV27 | NA | TGTGCCAGCAGTATTCCCGGGACAGGAGTTTCCCATACGCAGTATTTT | CASSIPGTGVSHTQYF
TRBJ1-6 | TRBD1 | TRBV6-6 | NA | TGTGCCAGCAGCGTGGAGACAGGGGGCTTTACCCTCCACTTT | CASSVETGGFTLHF
TRBJ2-1 | NA | TRBV5-4 | NA | TGTGCCAGCAGCTTTGGAAGGAAAGGCTCCAATGAGCAGTTCTTC | CASSFGRKGSNEQFF
TRBJ1-1 | NA | TRBV5-8 | NA | TGTGCCAGCAGCTTGAGAGCAGGGGTCTTCTTT | CASSLRAGVFF
TRBJ1-3 | NA | TRBV2 | NA | TGTGCCAGCAGTGAACGAACCGCAAAAAACACCATATATTTT | CASSERTAKNTIYF
TRBJ2-1 | NA | TRBV19 | NA | TGTGCCAGTAGTTCTTCCTTCTCCTACAATGAGCAGTTCTTC | CASSSSFSYNEQFF
TRBJ1-2 | NA | TRBV7-9 | NA | TGTGCCAGCCCCTCCTATGGCTACACCTTC | CASPSYGYTF
TRBJ2-7 | NA | TRBV28 | NA | TGTGCCAGCAGTTTCACGGGGTTATACGAGCAGTACTTC | CASSFTGLYEQYF
TRBJ2-3 | NA | TRBV18 | NA | TGTGCCAGCTCTCCGAGTCAGGGACGCACAGATACGCAGTATTTT | CASSPSQGRTDTQYF
TRBJ1-2 | TRBD1 | TRBV30 | once | TGTGCCTGGAGTGTTATTAATCCGGGACAGAACTATGGCTACACCTTC | CAWSVINPGQNYGYTF
TRBJ2-5 | NA | TRBV18 | NA | TGTGCCAGCTCACCAATCGGGACCGCAGAGACCCAGTACTTC | CASSPIGTAETQYF
TRBJ1-5 | NA | TRBV7-2 | NA | TGTGCCAGCAGCTTAGCGGGCAGGGCGGCCAATCAGCCCCAGCATTTT | CASSLAGRAANQPQHF
TRBJ2-5 | NA | TRBV5-4 | NA | TGTGCCAGCAGCTTCTGGGGGACTCAAGGGACCCAGTACTTC | CASSFWGTQGTQYF
TRBJ2-5 | TRBD2 | TRBV28 | NA | TGTGCCAGCAGGACTTTAGCGGGAGGGGTAGAGACCCAGTACTTC | CASRTLAGGVETQYF
TRBJ1-2 | NA | TRBV6-1 | NA | TGTGCCAGCAGTGAGGTATGGGGCGGAGACTATGGCTACACCTTC | CASSEVWGGDYGYTF
TRBJ1-1 | NA | TRBV7-2 | NA | TGTGCCAGCAGCAACAGGGTCAGGAGCACTGAAGCTTTCTTT | CASSNRVRSTEAFF
TRBJ1-1 | NA | TRBV7-9 | NA | TGTGCCAGCAGCGGTTCCAGAGGGGTCCCTGAAGCTTTCTTT | CASSGSRGVPEAFF
TRBJ2-1 | TRBD2 | TRBV6-5 | NA | TGTGCCAGCAGTTACAGCGGGAGGAACAATGAGCAGTTCTTC | CASSYSGRNNEQFF
TRBJ2-1 | TRBD1 | TRBV5-8 | NA | TGTGCCAGCAGCCCCCTAATGGACAGGGCCAATGAGCAGTTCTTC | CASSPLMDRANEQFF
TRBJ2-1 | TRBD1 | TRBV5-6 | NA | TGTGCCAGCAGCCTGGACAGGGCCCCCTACAATGAGCAGTTCTTC | CASSLDRAPYNEQFF
TRBJ1-6 | NA | TRBV6-1 | few | TGTGCCAGCAGTGAAGCGCTTCTGCTTTCGCCCCTCCACTTT | CASSEALLLSPLHF
TRBJ2-5 | NA | TRBV30 | NA | TGTGCCTGGAGCGTTAACAGGCAAGAGACCCAGTACTTC | CAWSVNRQETQYF
TRBJ1-1 | NA | TRBV5-5 | NA | TGTGCCAGCAGCTTGGATGGGGGCTTAAGGAAAACGAACACTGAAGCTTTCTTT | CASSLDGGLRKTNTEAFF
TRBJ2-6 | NA | TRBV9 | NA | TGTGCCAGCAGCGAGCCGACCGTGTCTAGGGGCTGGGCTGGGGCCAACGTCCTGACTTTC | CASSEPTVSRGWAGANVLTF
TRBJ2-7 | NA | TRBV29-1 | NA | TGCAGCGTTGAAGTTGAGACAGACTACGAGCAGTACTTC | CSVEVETDYEQYF
TRBJ1-5 | NA | TRBV28 | NA | TGTGCCAGCTTGAGGCGCGGCAATCAGCCCCAGCATTTT | CASLRRGNQPQHF
TRBJ2-1 | TRBD1 | TRBV27 | NA | TGTGCCAGCAGTCACGCACGGACAGGGGAGCAGTTCTTC | CASSHARTGEQFF